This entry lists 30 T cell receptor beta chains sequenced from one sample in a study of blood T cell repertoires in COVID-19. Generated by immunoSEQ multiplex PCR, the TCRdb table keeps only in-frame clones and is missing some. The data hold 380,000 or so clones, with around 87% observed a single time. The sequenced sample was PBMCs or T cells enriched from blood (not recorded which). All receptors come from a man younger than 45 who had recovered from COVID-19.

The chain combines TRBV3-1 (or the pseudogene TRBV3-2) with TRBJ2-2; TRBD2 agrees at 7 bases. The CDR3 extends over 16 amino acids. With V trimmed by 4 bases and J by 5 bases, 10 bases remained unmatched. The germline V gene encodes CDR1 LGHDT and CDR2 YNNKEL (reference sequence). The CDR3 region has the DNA TGTGCCAGCAGCCCCGACTGGCGGGGGACTACCGGGGAGCTGTTTTTT. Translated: CASSPDWRGTTGELFF.

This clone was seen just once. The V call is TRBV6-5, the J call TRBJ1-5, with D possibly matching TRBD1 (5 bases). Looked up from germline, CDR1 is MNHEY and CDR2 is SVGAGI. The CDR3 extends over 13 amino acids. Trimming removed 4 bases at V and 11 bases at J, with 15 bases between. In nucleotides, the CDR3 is TGTGCCAGCAGTTTCAGGGCGGAGGGTACCCAGCATTTT. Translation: CASSFRAEGTQHF.

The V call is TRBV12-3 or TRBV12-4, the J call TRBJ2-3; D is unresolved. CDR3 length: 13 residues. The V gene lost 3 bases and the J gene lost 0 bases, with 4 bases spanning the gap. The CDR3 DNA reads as TGTGCCAGCAGTTTCTTTAGCACAGATACGCAGTATTTT. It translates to CASSFFSTDTQYF.

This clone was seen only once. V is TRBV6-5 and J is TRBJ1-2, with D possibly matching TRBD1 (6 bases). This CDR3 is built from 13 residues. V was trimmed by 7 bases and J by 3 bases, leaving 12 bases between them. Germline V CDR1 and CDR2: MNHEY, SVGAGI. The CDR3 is CASMQKGDYGYTF. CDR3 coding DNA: TGTGCCAGCATGCAGAAGGGGGACTATGGCTACACCTTC.

The CDR3 sequence is CASRGPGGYTF. In DNA form, the CDR3 reads TGTGCCAGCAGAGGCCCGGGTGGCTACACCTTC. The chain recombines TRBV2 with TRBJ1-2; no clear D gene. V was clipped by 6 bases and J by 7 bases, with 9 bases between them. Germline V gives CDR1 SNHLY, CDR2 FYNNEI. The CDR3 consists of 11 residues.

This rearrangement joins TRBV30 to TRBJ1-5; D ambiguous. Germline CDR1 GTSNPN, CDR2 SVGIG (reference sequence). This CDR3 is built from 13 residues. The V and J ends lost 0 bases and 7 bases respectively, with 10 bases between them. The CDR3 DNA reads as TGTGCCTGGAGTGTAAAGGGAGAGCAGCCCCAGCATTTT. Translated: CAWSVKGEQPQHF.

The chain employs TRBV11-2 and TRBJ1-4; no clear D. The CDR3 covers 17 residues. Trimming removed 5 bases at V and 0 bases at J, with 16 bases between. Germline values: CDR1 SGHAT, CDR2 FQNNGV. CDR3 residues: CASSEEGWGATNEKLFF. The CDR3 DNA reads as TGTGCCAGCAGCGAAGAGGGTTGGGGTGCAACTAATGAAAAACTGTTTTTT.

The CDR3 DNA follows: TGCGCCAGCAGCGGGGAGCCACCGGCCGCAGCTTTCTTT. Its translation is CASSGEPPAAAFF. The chain uses TRBV5-1 and TRBJ1-1; D is ambiguous. Trimming stripped 4 bases from V and 10 bases from J, with 17 bases between. This CDR3 has 13 residues. Germline V gives CDR1 SGHRS, CDR2 YFSETQ.

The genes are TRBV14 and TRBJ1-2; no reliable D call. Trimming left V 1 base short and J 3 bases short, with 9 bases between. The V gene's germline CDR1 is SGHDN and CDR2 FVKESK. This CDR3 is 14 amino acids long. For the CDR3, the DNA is TGTGCCAGCAGCCAAGTCGGGATTTACTATGGCTACACCTTC. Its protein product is CASSQVGIYYGYTF.

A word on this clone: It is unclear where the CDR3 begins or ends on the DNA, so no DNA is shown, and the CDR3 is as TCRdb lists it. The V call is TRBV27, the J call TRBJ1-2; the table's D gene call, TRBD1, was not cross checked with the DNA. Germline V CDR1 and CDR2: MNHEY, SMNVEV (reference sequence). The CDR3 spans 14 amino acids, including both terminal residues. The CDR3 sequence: CASSFFGQGAPLSF.

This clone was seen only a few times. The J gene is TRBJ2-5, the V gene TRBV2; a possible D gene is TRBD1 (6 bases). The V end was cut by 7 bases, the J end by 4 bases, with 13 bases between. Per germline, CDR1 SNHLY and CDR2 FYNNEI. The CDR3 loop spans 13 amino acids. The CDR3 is CASTWNRAETQYF. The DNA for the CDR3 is TGTGCCAGCACCTGGAACAGGGCAGAGACCCAGTACTTC.

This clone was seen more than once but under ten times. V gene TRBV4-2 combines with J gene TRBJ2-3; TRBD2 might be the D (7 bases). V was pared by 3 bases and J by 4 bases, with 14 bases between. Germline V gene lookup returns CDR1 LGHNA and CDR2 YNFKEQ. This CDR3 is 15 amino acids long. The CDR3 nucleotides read TGTGCCAGCAGCCATTCGCCCGGGGGGCCAGATACGCAGTATTTT. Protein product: CASSHSPGGPDTQYF.

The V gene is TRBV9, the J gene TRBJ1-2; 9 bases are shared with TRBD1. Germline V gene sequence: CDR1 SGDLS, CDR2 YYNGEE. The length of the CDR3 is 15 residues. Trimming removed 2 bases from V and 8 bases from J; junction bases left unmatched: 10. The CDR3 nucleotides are TGTGCCAGCAGCGTCGACCCACAGGGGGCGCAAGGCTACACCTTC. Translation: CASSVDPQGAQGYTF.

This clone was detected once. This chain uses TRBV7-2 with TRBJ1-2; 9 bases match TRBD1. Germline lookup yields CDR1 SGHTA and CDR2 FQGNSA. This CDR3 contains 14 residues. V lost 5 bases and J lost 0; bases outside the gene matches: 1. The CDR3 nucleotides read TGTGCCAGCAGCGGGACAGGGACTAACTATGGCTACACCTTC. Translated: CASSGTGTNYGYTF.

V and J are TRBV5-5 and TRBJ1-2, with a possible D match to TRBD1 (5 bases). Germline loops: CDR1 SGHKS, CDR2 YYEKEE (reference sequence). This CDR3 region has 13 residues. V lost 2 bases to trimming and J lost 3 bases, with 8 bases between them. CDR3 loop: CASSLFRDYGYTF. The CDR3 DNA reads TGTGCCAGCAGCTTATTCAGGGACTATGGCTACACCTTC.

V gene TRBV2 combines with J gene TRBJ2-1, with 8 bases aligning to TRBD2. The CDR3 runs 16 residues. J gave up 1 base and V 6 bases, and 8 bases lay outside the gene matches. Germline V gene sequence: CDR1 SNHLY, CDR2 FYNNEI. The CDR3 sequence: CASRASSGISYNEQFF. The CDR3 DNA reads TGTGCCAGCAGGGCCAGTAGCGGGATATCCTACAATGAGCAGTTCTTC. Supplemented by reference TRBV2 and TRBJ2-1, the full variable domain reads EPEVTQTPSHQVTQMGQEVILRCVPISNHLYFYWYRQILGQKVEFLVSFYNNEISEKSEIFDDQFSVERPDGSNFTLKIRSTKLEDSAMYFCASRASSGISYNEQFFGPGTRLTVL.

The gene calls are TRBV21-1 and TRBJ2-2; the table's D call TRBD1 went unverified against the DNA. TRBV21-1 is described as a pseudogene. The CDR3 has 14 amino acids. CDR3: CARGDRGSTGELFF. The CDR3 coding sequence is TGTGCCAGGGGGGACAGGGGGTCCACCGGGGAGCTGTTTTTT.

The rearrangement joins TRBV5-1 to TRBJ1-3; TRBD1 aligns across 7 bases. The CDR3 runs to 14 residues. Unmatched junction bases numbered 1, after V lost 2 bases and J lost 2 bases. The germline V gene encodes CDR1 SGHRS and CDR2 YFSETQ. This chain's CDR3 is CASSFGQAGNTIYF. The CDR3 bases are TGCGCCAGCAGCTTCGGACAGGCTGGAAACACCATATATTTT.

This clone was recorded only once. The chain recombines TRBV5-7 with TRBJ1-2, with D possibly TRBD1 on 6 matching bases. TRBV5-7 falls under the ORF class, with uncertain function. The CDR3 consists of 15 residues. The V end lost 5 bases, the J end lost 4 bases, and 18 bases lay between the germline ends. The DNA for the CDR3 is TGTGCCAGCAGTTTTCCCCTTGACAGGCTCTATGGCTACACCTTC. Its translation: CASSFPLDRLYGYTF.

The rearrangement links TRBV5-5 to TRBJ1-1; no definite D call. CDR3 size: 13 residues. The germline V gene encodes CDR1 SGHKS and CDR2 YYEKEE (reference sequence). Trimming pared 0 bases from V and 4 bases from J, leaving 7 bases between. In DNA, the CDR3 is TGTGCCAGCAGCTTGGGTGAGAGCACTGAAGCTTTCTTT. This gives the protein CASSLGESTEAFF.

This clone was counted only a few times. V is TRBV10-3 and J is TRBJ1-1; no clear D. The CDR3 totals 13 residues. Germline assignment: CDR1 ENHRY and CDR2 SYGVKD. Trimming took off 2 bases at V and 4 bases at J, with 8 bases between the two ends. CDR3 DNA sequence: TGTGCCATCAGTGAGGGTCCAGGCACTGAAGCTTTCTTT. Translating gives CAISEGPGTEAFF.

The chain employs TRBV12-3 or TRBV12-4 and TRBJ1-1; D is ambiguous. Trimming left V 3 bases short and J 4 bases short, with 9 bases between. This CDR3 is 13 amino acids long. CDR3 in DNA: TGTGCCAGCAGTTTTGCCCCAGGCACTGAAGCTTTCTTT. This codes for CASSFAPGTEAFF.

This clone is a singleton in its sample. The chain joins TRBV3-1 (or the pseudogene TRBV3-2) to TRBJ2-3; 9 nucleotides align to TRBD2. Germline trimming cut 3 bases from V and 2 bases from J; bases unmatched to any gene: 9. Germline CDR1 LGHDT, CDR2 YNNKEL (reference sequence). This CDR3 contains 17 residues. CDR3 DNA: TGTGCCAGCAGCCACGGCGGGGGGGTCACATTCACAGATACGCAGTATTTT. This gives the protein CASSHGGGVTFTDTQYF.

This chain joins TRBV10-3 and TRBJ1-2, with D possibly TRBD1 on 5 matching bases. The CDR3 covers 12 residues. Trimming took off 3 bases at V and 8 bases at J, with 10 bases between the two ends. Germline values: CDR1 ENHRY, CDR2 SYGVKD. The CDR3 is CAISESGSGYTF. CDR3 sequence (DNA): TGTGCCATCAGTGAATCAGGGTCCGGCTACACCTTC.

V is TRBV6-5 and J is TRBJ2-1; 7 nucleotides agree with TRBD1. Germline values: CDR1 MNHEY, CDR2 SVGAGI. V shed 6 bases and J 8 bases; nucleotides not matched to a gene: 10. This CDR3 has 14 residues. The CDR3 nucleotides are TGTGCCAGCAGGGTAGCAGGGGGTTGGCATGAGCAGTTCTTC. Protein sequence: CASRVAGGWHEQFF.

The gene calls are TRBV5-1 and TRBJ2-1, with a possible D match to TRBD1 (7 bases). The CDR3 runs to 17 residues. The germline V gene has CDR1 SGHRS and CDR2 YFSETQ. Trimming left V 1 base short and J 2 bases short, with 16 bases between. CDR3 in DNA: TGCGCCAGCAGCTTGTGGGGGGACAGCCCGACCTACAATGAGCAGTTCTTC. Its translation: CASSLWGDSPTYNEQFF.

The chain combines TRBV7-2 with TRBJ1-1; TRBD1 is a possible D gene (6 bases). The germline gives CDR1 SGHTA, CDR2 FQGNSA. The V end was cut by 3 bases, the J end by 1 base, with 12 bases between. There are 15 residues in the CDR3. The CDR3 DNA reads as TGTGCCAGCAGCTTGTCCGGGACACCGAACACTGAAGCTTTCTTT. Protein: CASSLSGTPNTEAFF. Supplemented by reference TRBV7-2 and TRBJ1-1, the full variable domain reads GAGVSQSPSNKVTEKGKDVELRCDPISGHTALYWYRQSLGQGLEFLIYFQGNSAPDKSGLPSDRFSAERTGGSVSTLTIQRTQQEDSAVYLCASSLSGTPNTEAFFGQGTRLTVV.

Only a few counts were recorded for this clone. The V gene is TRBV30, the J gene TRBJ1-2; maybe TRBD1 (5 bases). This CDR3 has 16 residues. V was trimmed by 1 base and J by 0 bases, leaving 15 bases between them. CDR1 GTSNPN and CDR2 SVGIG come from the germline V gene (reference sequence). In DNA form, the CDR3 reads TGTGCCTGGAGTGAGAACAGGCCCATATCTAACTATGGCTACACCTTC. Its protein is CAWSENRPISNYGYTF. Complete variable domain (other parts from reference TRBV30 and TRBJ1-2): SQTIHQWPATLVQPVGSPLSLECTVEGTSNPNLYWYRQAAGRGLQLLFYSVGIGQISSEVPQNLSASRPQDRQFILSSKKLLLSDSGFYLCAWSENRPISNYGYTFGSGTRLTVV.

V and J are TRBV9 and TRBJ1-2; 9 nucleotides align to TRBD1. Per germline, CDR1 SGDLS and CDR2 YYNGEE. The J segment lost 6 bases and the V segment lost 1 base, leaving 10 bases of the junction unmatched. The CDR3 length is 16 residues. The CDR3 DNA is TGTGCCAGCAGCGTAAGACCGGGACAGGGCGTACATGGCTACACCTTC. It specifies CASSVRPGQGVHGYTF.

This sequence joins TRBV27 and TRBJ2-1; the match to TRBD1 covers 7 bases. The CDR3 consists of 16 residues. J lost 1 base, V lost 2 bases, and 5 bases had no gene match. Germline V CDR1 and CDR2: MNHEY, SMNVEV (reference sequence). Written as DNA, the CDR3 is TGTGCCAGCAGTTTAAGGGGGCCGGGGTCCTACAATGAGCAGTTCTTC. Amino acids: CASSLRGPGSYNEQFF.